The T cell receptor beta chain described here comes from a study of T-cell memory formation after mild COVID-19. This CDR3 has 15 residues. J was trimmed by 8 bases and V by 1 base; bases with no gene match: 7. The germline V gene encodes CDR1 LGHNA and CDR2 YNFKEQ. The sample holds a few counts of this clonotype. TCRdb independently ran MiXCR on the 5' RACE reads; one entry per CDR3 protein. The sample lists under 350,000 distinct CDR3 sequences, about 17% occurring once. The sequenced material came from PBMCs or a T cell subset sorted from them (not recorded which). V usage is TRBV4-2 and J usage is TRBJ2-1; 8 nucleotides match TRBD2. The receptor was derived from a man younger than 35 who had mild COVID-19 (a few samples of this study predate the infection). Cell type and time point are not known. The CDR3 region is CASSQGLRGGDEQFF. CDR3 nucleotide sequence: TGTGCCAGCAGCCAAGGGCTCCGGGGGGGCGATGAGCAGTTCTTC.